This TCR beta chain was documented in a study of naive and memory T cell subsets. General study results and limits: Naive and memory subsets had different power law exponents for TCR abundance.

Both TRBC1 and TRBC2 were covered by a beta constant-region primer of two equimolar oligonucleotides. Four rounds of PCR amplified the ligated cDNA using nested alpha and beta constant-region primers plus SP2. Using its own MiXCR run on the UMI-ligation and nested PCR reads, TCRdb lists one record per CDR3 protein. The sample lists around 17,000 distinct CDR3 sequences, 8.5% to 9.5% occurring once. The CDR3 totals 14 residues. The ends lost 6 bases at V and 6 bases at J; junction bases unmatched: 7. Germline values: CDR1 MNHEY, CDR2 SVGEGT. This clonotype was seen repeatedly, ten times or more. Antigen specificity is unknown.

The sequence derives from a human donor in good health. The sample comprised central memory CD8+ T cells from blood. The gene calls are TRBV6-2 or TRBV6-3 and TRBJ2-2, with 7 bases that match TRBD2. CDR3 sequence reads: CASSTERDAGELFF. In DNA, the CDR3 is TGTGCCAGCAGCACGGAGCGGGACGCCGGGGAGCTGTTTTTT.